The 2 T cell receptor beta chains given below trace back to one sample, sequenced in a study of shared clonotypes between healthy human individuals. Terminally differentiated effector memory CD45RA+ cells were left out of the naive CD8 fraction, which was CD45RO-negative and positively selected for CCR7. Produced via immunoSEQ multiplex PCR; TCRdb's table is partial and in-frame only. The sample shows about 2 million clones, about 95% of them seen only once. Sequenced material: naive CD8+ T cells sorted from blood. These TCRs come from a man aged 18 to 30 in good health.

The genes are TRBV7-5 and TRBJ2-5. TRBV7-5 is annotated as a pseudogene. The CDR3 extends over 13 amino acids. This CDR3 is CARIGTESRAQYF. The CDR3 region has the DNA TGTGCCAGAATCGGGACCGAAAGCCGGGCCCAGTACTTC.

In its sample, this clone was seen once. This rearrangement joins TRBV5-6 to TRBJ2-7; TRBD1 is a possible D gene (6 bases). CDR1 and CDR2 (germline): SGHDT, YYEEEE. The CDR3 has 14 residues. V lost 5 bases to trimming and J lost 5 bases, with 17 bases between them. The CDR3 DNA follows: TGTGCCAGCAGTCACGACAGGTTAATACACGAGCAGTACTTC. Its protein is CASSHDRLIHEQYF. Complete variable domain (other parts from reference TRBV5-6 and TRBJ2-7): DAGVTQSPTHLIKTRGQQVTLRCSPKSGHDTVSWYQQALGQGPQFIFQYYEEEERQRGNFPDRFSGHQFPNYSSELNVNALLLGDSALYLCASSHDRLIHEQYFGPGTRLTVT.